The 26 T cell receptor beta chains given below trace back to one sample, sequenced in a study of beta chain features in type 1 diabetes. Notes on the study in general: Among patients with Type 1 diabetes, TCRB CDR3s were moderately but significantly shorter in every one of the four CD4+ subsets.

Expressed TCRB transcripts were sequenced because the isolated RNA had all been reverse transcribed beforehand. TCRdb keeps only in-frame clones here, not all; method: immunoSEQ multiplex PCR. The table has roughly 300,000 clones, roughly 9% seen once; the top ten hold less than 1.2%. These receptors have no known antigen. The specimen was central memory CD4+ T cells from blood. All receptors derive from a man aged 30 to 39 with type 1 diabetes.

On this clone: Other DNA sequences of this sample code for an identical CDR3. The rearrangement joins TRBV2 to TRBJ2-3; D is unresolved. CDR1 is SNHLY and CDR2 is FYNNEI in the germline V gene. The V end was cut by 6 bases, the J end by 2 bases, with 9 bases between. The CDR3 spans 13 residues. CDR3 protein: CASSERPTDTQYF. The CDR3 coding sequence is TGTGCCAGCAGCGAGCGCCCCACAGATACGCAGTATTTT.

V is TRBV28 and J is TRBJ2-7, with 8 positions matching TRBD1. Trimming removed 6 bases from V and 6 bases from J; junction bases left unmatched: 7. CDR1 and CDR2 from the germline V gene are MDHEN and SYDVKM. The CDR3 contains 13 residues. CDR3 bases: TGTGCCAGCAGCCGGACAGGGAAAGGCGAGCAGTACTTC. It yields the protein CASSRTGKGEQYF. The full variable domain, rest sourced from reference TRBV28 and TRBJ2-7, is DVKVTQSSRYLVKRTGEKVFLECVQDMDHENMFWYRQDPGLGLRLIYFSYDVKMKEKGDIPEGYSVSREKKERFSLILESASTNQTSMYLCASSRTGKGEQYFGPGTRLTVT.

The chain carries TRBV18 and TRBJ2-7, with D unresolved. V gave up 3 bases and J gave up 7 bases, with 10 bases separating them. This CDR3 is built from 12 residues. Germline-derived CDR1 and CDR2 are KGHSH and LQKENI. CDR3 DNA sequence: TGTGCCAGCTCACCCGGGCCCAGGGAGCAGTACTTC. Translated, it gives CASSPGPREQYF.

The genes are TRBV10-3 and TRBJ2-3; D is tentatively TRBD1 or TRBD2 (5 bases each). V was pared by 4 bases and J by 3 bases, with 8 bases between. Germline CDR1 ENHRY, CDR2 SYGVKD. There are 13 residues in the CDR3. In DNA, the CDR3 is TGTGCCATCAGTGTTGGGGGAACAGATACGCAGTATTTT. Translating it yields CAISVGGTDTQYF.

The chain is built from TRBV2 and TRBJ1-1, with 12 bases matching TRBD1. J was trimmed by 3 bases and V by 7 bases; bases with no gene match: 6. Germline CDR1 and CDR2: SNHLY and FYNNEI. The CDR3 has 15 amino acids. CDR3 protein: CASTWGQGADTEAFF. Written as DNA, the CDR3 is TGTGCCAGCACCTGGGGACAGGGGGCGGACACTGAAGCTTTCTTT.

This clone turned up a few times. This rearrangement joins TRBV6-6 to TRBJ2-3, with D tentatively TRBD1 or TRBD2 (6 bases each). V gave up 6 bases and J gave up 6 bases, with 16 bases separating them. The CDR3 runs 14 residues. Germline V gene data show CDR1 as MNHNY and CDR2 as SVGAGI (reference sequence). CDR3 nucleotide sequence: TGTGCCAGCAGGGGAACGGGGGCCAGGGATACGCAGTATTTT. It encodes CASRGTGARDTQYF.

This clone has a handful of counts. CDR3 sequence (DNA): TGTGCCAGCAGCTTAGATCCCGGGGAGACCCAGTACTTC. Its translation: CASSLDPGETQYF. The chain carries TRBV11-3 and TRBJ2-5; no clear D. From germline, CDR1 is SGHNT and CDR2 YENEEA. The length of the CDR3 is 13 residues. V was clipped by 0 bases and J by 5 bases, with 7 bases between them.

The chain recombines TRBV5-1 with TRBJ2-2; TRBD2 is a possible D gene (6 bases). CDR1 and CDR2 (germline): SGHRS, YFSETQ. The CDR3 is 10 amino acids. Trimming left V 7 bases short and J 13 bases short, with 11 bases between. The CDR3 DNA is TGCGCCAGCTCGGGGGAGATGCTGTTTTTT. Protein product: CASSGEMLFF.

V is TRBV2 and J is TRBJ1-1, with D tentatively TRBD1 (5 bases). Deletions cut 7 bases from V and 1 base from J, with 13 bases between. In germline, CDR1 is SNHLY, CDR2 FYNNEI. The CDR3 has 14 amino acids. CDR3 amino acids: CASMPQGWNTEAFF. Written as DNA, the CDR3 is TGTGCCAGCATGCCCCAGGGATGGAACACTGAAGCTTTCTTT.

This clone showed up just a few times. This sequence joins TRBV19 and TRBJ2-5; D gene unclear. The V gene lost 3 bases and the J gene lost 5 bases, with 13 bases spanning the gap. The CDR3 is 14 residues long. CDR1 LNHDA and CDR2 SQIVND come from the germline V gene (reference sequence). The CDR3 reads CASSIDPREETQYF. CDR3 bases: TGTGCCAGTAGTATTGACCCGCGCGAGGAGACCCAGTACTTC.

V usage is TRBV6-5 and J usage is TRBJ2-1; 11 nucleotides line up with TRBD2. Germline values: CDR1 MNHEY, CDR2 SVGAGI. This CDR3 contains 15 residues. With 5 bases clipped from V and 12 bases from J, the junction kept 12 bases outside the gene matches. CDR3 sequence: CASSTQSTSGAGQFF. Written as DNA, the CDR3 is TGTGCCAGCAGTACTCAGTCGACTAGCGGGGCTGGGCAGTTCTTC.

The CDR3 loop is CASSGTGPGQPQHF. The CDR3 coding sequence is TGTGCCAGCAGTGGTACAGGGCCGGGACAGCCCCAGCATTTT. This chain connects TRBV6-1 to TRBJ1-5; a possible D gene is TRBD1 (6 bases). This CDR3 is 14 amino acids long. Germline CDR1 and CDR2: MNHNS and SASEGT. V lost 4 bases and J lost 7, with 14 bases in between.

The chain couples TRBV4-3 to TRBJ1-4; a weak D match, TRBD1 (6 bases). This CDR3 has 15 amino acids. V lost 1 base and J 7 bases, leaving 13 bases between the germline ends. Germline assignment: CDR1 LGHNA and CDR2 YSLEER. CDR3 protein: CASSQAGHSGEKLFF. The CDR3 region has the DNA TGCGCCAGCAGCCAAGCGGGACACTCGGGTGAAAAACTGTTTTTT.

This clone was found a few times. The rearrangement links TRBV6-5 to TRBJ2-1; D gene ambiguous. The V gene lost 7 bases and the J gene lost 0 bases, with 13 bases spanning the gap. Germline CDR1 reads MNHEY; CDR2 reads SVGAGI. The CDR3 has 15 residues. The DNA of the CDR3 is TGTGCCAGCATTGACGGATCCAGCTCCTACAATGAGCAGTTCTTC. Protein sequence: CASIDGSSSYNEQFF.

The V call is TRBV2, the J call TRBJ1-6; D not resolved. This CDR3 spans 12 amino acids. The germline V and J ends were trimmed by 4 bases and 14 bases, with 12 bases remaining between them. From germline, CDR1 is SNHLY and CDR2 FYNNEI. CDR3 protein: CASSGTHISLHF. The CDR3 DNA follows: TGTGCCAGCAGTGGCACCCACATATCCCTCCACTTT.

This clone was found a few times. This chain links TRBV19 with TRBJ2-2, with no clear D. V gave up 1 base and J gave up 0 bases, with 12 bases separating them. The CDR3 consists of 17 residues. Germline V CDR1 and CDR2: LNHDA, SQIVND (reference sequence). The CDR3 protein is CASSIAASFANTGELFF. CDR3 in DNA: TGTGCCAGTAGTATAGCGGCGTCGTTCGCGAACACCGGGGAGCTGTTTTTT.

CDR3 sequence (DNA): TGTGCCAGCAGCTCTGACAGGGGTTTATTCTACGAGCAGTACTTC. Translated: CASSSDRGLFYEQYF. The chain links TRBV9 to TRBJ2-7; TRBD1 aligns across 8 bases. Trimming took 4 bases from V and 3 from J; bases not matched to a gene: 9. The CDR3 consists of 15 residues. Per germline, CDR1 SGDLS and CDR2 YYNGEE.

This clone was observed a few times. This chain uses TRBV13 with TRBJ2-3, with unresolved D. The CDR3 extends over 16 amino acids. Trimming shortened V by 2 bases and J by 10 bases, and 22 bases separated the two germline ends. The germline V gene has CDR1 PRHDT and CDR2 FYEKMQ (reference sequence). CDR3 DNA: TGTGCCAGCAGCTTAAGTCATGGCCTAGACCCATCGGCGCAGTATTTT. Amino acids: CASSLSHGLDPSAQYF.

This clone was found a few times. The rearrangement uses TRBV7-2 and TRBJ1-1; D unclear. The CDR3 contains 13 residues. V was pared by 3 bases and J by 7 bases, with 12 bases between. Germline V gene data show CDR1 as SGHTA and CDR2 as FQGNSA. The CDR3 DNA is TGTGCCAGCAGCTTCCAGAGGGCGAGTGAAGCTTTCTTT. It is translated as CASSFQRASEAFF.

This clone was counted between two and nine times. The chain employs TRBV18 and TRBJ2-6; D is unclear. This CDR3 is 15 amino acids long. V dropped 5 bases and J dropped 4 bases, with 12 bases sitting between them. CDR1 and CDR2 from the germline V gene are KGHSH and LQKENI. The CDR3 nucleotides are TGTGCCAGCTCAAGCCGCCCTCCGGGGGCCAACGTCCTGACTTTC. Protein: CASSSRPPGANVLTF.

This clone was counted between two and nine times. The chain uses TRBV4-3 and TRBJ2-2; weak D call: TRBD1 (5 bases). V lost 0 bases and J lost 6, with 14 bases in between. The CDR3 extends over 16 amino acids. CDR1 is LGHNA and CDR2 is YSLEER in the germline V gene. The CDR3 bases are TGCGCCAGCAGCCAAGATCGTGCAGGGCGAGCCGGGGAGCTGTTTTTT. Translation: CASSQDRAGRAGELFF.

The chain employs TRBV5-6 and TRBJ1-1; TRBD1 matches 7 bases. The V and J ends lost 2 bases and 5 bases, in that order; junction bases with no gene match: 6. The germline gives CDR1 SGHDT, CDR2 YYEEEE. CDR3 length equals 14 residues. The CDR3 is CASSLYDRETEAFF. DNA for the CDR3: TGTGCCAGCAGCTTATACGACAGGGAAACTGAAGCTTTCTTT. The full variable domain, its missing parts supplied by reference TRBV5-6 and TRBJ1-1, is DAGVTQSPTHLIKTRGQQVTLRCSPKSGHDTVSWYQQALGQGPQFIFQYYEEEERQRGNFPDRFSGHQFPNYSSELNVNALLLGDSALYLCASSLYDRETEAFFGQGTRLTVV.

The rearrangement joins TRBV7-9 to TRBJ2-7, with a weak D call TRBD1 (6 bases). V was trimmed by 5 bases and J by 5 bases, leaving 16 bases between them. Germline V lookup: CDR1 SEHNR, CDR2 FQNEAQ (reference sequence). The CDR3 contains 14 residues. The CDR3 is CASSQRDKGDEQYF. The CDR3 DNA sequence: TGTGCCAGCAGCCAAAGGGACAAAGGCGACGAGCAGTACTTC.

This clone came up a few times. This chain uses TRBV10-3 with TRBJ1-1; D gene unclear. The V and J ends lost 3 bases and 7 bases respectively, with 6 bases between them. Germline V CDR1 and CDR2: ENHRY, SYGVKD. The CDR3 is 11 amino acids. CDR3 region: CAISDQSEAFF. The CDR3 DNA is TGTGCCATCAGTGATCAGAGTGAAGCTTTCTTT.

This chain joins TRBV7-6 and TRBJ2-2; D remains unclear. The V gene lost 2 bases and the J gene lost 6 bases, with 4 bases spanning the gap. The germline gives CDR1 SGHVS, CDR2 FNYEAQ. CDR3 size: 12 residues. The DNA for the CDR3 is TGTGCCAGCAGCTTATCTGCCGGGGAGCTGTTTTTT. Translation gives CASSLSAGELFF.

This clone was counted only a few times. The chain couples TRBV25-1 to TRBJ2-3; D call uncertain. The V and J ends lost 3 bases and 0 bases respectively, with 7 bases between them. This CDR3 region has 14 residues. CDR1 is MGHDK, CDR2 SYGVNS, per germline. CDR3 residues: CASSDPSSTDTQYF. The CDR3 DNA follows: TGTGCCAGCAGTGATCCCTCAAGCACAGATACGCAGTATTTT.